Detailed here is one T cell receptor beta chain. Looked up from germline, CDR1 is LNHDA and CDR2 is SQIVND (reference sequence). This CDR3 is built from 12 residues. V gave up 4 bases and J gave up 6 bases, with 7 bases separating them. The data derive from a study of T cell changes during pregnancy in multiple sclerosis. Libraries were prepared by immunoSEQ multiplex PCR; TCRdb keeps only in-frame clonotypes and omits some of them. This table holds approximately 44,000 clones, 75% to 95% found once. The chain joins TRBV19 to TRBJ2-4; D remains ambiguous. This receptor was obtained from a female donor in good health, enrolled as a control in a pregnancy study. The starting material was CD4+ T cells from peripheral blood mononuclear cells, obtained in the second trimester of pregnancy. The CDR3 DNA is TGTGCCAGTAGTACCGTCTCAAACATTCAGTACTTC. This gives the protein CASSTVSNIQYF.